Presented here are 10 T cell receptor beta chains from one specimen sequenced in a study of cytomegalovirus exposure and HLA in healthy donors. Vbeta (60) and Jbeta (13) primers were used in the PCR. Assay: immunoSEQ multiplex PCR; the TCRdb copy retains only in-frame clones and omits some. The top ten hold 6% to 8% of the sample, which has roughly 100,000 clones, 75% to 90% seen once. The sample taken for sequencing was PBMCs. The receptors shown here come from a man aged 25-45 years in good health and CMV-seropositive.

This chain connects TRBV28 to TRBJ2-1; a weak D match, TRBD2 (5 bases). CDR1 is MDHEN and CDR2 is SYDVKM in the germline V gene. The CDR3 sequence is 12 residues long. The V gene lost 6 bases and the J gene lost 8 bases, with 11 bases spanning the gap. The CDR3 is CASRLSSDEQFF. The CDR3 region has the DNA TGTGCCAGCAGGCTCAGTAGCGATGAGCAGTTCTTC.

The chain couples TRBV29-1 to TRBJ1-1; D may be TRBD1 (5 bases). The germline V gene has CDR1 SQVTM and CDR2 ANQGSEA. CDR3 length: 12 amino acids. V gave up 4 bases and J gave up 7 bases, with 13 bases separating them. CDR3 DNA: TGCAGCGTTGGCCTGACGGGGGATGAAGCTTTCTTT. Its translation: CSVGLTGDEAFF.

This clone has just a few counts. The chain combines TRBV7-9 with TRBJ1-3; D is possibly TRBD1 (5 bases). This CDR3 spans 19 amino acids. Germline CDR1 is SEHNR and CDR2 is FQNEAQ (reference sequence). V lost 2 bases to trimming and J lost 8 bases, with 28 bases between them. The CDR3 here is CASSLPGEGGARSRYTIYF. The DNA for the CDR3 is TGTGCCAGCAGCTTACCGGGGGAGGGAGGAGCGCGCTCGAGATACACCATATATTTT.

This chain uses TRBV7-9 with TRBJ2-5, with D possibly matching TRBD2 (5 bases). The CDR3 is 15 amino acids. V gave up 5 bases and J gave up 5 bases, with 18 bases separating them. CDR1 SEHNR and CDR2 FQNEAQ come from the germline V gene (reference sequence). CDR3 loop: CASSQQSGSRETQYF. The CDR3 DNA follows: TGTGCCAGCAGCCAGCAGTCGGGATCAAGGGAGACCCAGTACTTC. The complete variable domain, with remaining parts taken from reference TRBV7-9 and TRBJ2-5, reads DTGVSQNPRHKITKRGQNVTFRCDPISEHNRLYWYRQTLGQGPEFLTYFQNEAQLEKSRLLSDRFSAERPKGSFSTLEIQRTEQGDSAMYLCASSQQSGSRETQYFGPGTRLLVL.

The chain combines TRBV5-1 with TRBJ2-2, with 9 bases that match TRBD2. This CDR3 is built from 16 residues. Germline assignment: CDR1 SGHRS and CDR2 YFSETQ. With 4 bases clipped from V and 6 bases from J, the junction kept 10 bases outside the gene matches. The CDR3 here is CASSPGGGLAPGELFF. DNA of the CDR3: TGCGCCAGCAGCCCCGGGGGGGGACTAGCCCCCGGGGAGCTGTTTTTT.

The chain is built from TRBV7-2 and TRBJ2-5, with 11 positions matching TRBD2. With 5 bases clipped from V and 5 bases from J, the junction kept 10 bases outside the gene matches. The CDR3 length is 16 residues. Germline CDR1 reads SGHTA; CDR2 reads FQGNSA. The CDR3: CASSPLSGGAGETQYF. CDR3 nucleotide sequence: TGTGCCAGCAGCCCTCTTAGCGGGGGGGCCGGTGAGACCCAGTACTTC.

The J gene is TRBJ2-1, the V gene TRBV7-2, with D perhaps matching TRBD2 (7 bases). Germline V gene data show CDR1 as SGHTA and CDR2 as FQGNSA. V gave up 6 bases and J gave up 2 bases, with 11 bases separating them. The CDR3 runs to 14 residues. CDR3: CASRRGPTYNEQFF. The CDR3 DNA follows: TGTGCCAGCAGGCGGGGGCCCACCTACAATGAGCAGTTCTTC.

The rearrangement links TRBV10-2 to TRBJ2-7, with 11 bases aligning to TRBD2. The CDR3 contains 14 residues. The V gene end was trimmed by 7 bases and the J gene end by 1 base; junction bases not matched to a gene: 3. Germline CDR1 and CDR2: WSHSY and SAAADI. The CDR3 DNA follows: TGCGCCAGCAAACCTAGCGGGGGGTCCTACGAGCAGTACTTC. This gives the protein CASKPSGGSYEQYF.

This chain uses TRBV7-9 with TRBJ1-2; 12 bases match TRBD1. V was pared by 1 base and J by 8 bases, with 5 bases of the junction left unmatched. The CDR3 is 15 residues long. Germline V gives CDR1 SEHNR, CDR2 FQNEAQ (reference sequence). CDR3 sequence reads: CASSLVGQGARGYTF. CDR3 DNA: TGTGCCAGCAGCTTAGTGGGACAGGGGGCGCGAGGCTACACCTTC.

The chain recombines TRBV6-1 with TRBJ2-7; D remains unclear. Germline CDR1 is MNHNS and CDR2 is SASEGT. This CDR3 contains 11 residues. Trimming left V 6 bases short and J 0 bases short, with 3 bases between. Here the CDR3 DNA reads TGTGCCAGCAGGGCCTCCTACGAGCAGTACTTC. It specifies CASRASYEQYF.